Below, one T cell receptor beta chain is given with its context. Its antigen remains unknown. V was clipped by 4 bases and J by 4 bases; unmatched bases: 9. The V gene's germline CDR1 is MNHNS and CDR2 SASEGT. The CDR3 loop spans 17 amino acids. The entry originates in a study of cytomegalovirus exposure and HLA in healthy donors. Study-level information: An early release of data contained approximately 80 million unique TCRs, which came from HLA-typed donors.

Notes on the study in general: Per a prior analysis, the majority of TCR beta V segments were productive roughly 87% or roughly 30% of the time. Later analysis identified a missense DCLRE1C variant that was linked to TCR beta V- and J-gene trimming.

A multiplex PCR was run with 60 Vbeta primers and 13 Jbeta primers. Some clones are missing from TCRdb's copy, which holds only in-frame ones; the method was immunoSEQ multiplex PCR. This table holds roughly 120,000 clones, around three quarters found once. The rearrangement links TRBV6-1 to TRBJ1-5; 11 bases are a match to TRBD1. Sequencing was performed on PBMCs. This clonotype was obtained from a man aged 45-60 years in good health and CMV-seropositive. The CDR3 region is CASSGGQGVTFNQPQHF. Written as DNA, the CDR3 is TGTGCCAGCAGTGGGGGACAGGGGGTAACCTTTAATCAGCCCCAGCATTTT.